This T cell receptor beta chain was recorded in a study of early T cells in non-severe SARS-CoV-2 infection. Study-level background: Whole-blood bulk RNA, unsorted, was sequenced, and chains were unpaired.

The V and J ends lost 0 bases and 7 bases respectively, with 19 bases between them. The CDR3 is 17 residues long. Attached unique molecular identifiers marked individual cDNA molecules. TCRdb fed the 5' RACE reads into MiXCR, producing one record per CDR3 protein. The sample has 55,000 to 75,000 distinct CDR3 sequences; around 6.5% are singletons. Sequenced material: whole blood, taken at baseline. The clonotype was recovered from an adult who was a healthcare worker with PCR-confirmed SARS-CoV-2 infection or an uninfected control (not recorded which). The chain joins TRBV23-1 to TRBJ2-1, with D uncertain. TRBV23-1 is an ORF for which the function is uncertain. CDR3 amino acids: CASSQSRSNVHTNEQFF. CDR3 nucleotide sequence: TGCGCCAGCAGTCAATCGAGGAGCAATGTGCACACGAATGAGCAGTTCTTC.